The subject of this entry is one T cell receptor (beta chain). The antigen is unknown. V lost 7 bases and J 2 bases, leaving 12 bases between the germline ends. The CDR3 has 13 residues. The germline V gene encodes CDR1 MNHNS and CDR2 SASEGT. Findings and limits, study-wide: Larger-cohort validation covered only one TCR beta V-J rearrangement.

Each CDR3 protein gets one entry after TCRdb re-called the 5' RACE reads with MiXCR. The sample yields roughly 69,000 distinct CDR3 sequences, 22% seen once. This receptor was taken from a female donor with breast cancer. What was sequenced was memory CD4+ T cells sorted from a lymph node. As for subset: memory CD4+ T cells, CD4+CD45RO+CD25-. This rearrangement joins TRBV6-1 to TRBJ2-7; a possible D gene is TRBD2 (6 bases). In nucleotides, the CDR3 is TGTGCCAGCACCGGGACTCCAACCTACGAGCAGTACTTC. Protein product: CASTGTPTYEQYF.